One and the same sample provided the 25 T cell receptor beta chains below, sequenced in a study of control samples from healthy donors and cancer patients. The table came from immunoSEQ multiplex PCR; TCRdb's copy has only in-frame clones and leaves some out. The table records about 92,000 clones, roughly four fifths of them present only once. Sequencing was carried out using blood. These receptors all come from a woman in her sixties in good health.

The chain links TRBV2 to TRBJ2-3; unclear D gene. The V end was cut by 6 bases, the J end by 6 bases, with 10 bases between. Germline lookup yields CDR1 SNHLY and CDR2 FYNNEI. CDR3 length equals 12 residues. This CDR3 reads CASSLDVDTQYF. The CDR3 DNA is TGTGCCAGCAGCCTCGATGTGGATACGCAGTATTTT.

The chain joins TRBV3-1 (or the pseudogene TRBV3-2) to TRBJ2-5, with TRBD1 matching 8 bases. Germline assignment: CDR1 LGHDT and CDR2 YNNKEL (reference sequence). The CDR3 is 14 residues long. Germline trimming cut 6 bases from V and 1 base from J; bases unmatched to any gene: 4. DNA for the CDR3: TGTGCCAGCAGTTACAGGGGGATCCAAGAGACCCAGTACTTC. It yields the protein CASSYRGIQETQYF.

This chain joins TRBV6-5 and TRBJ1-5; D not resolved. Trimming took 4 bases from V and 0 from J, leaving 13 bases between them. The CDR3 totals 16 residues. The germline gives CDR1 MNHEY, CDR2 SVGAGI. CDR3 DNA: TGTGCCAGCAGTTCGGGCCAGCTGGATAGCAATCAGCCCCAGCATTTT. Protein sequence: CASSSGQLDSNQPQHF.

The chain carries TRBV7-8 and TRBJ1-6; 8 positions agree with TRBD1. V lost 7 bases to trimming and J lost 7 bases; unmatched junction nucleotides: 9. There are 15 residues in the CDR3. Germline V gives CDR1 SGHVS, CDR2 FQNEAQ. CDR3: CASIPDRVGNSPLHF. In nucleotides, the CDR3 is TGTGCCAGCATCCCGGACAGGGTCGGGAATTCACCCCTCCACTTT.

The chain recombines TRBV2 with TRBJ2-7; D gene unclear. V lost 8 bases and J lost 3, with 8 bases in between. CDR3 length equals 11 residues. Per the germline V gene, CDR1 is SNHLY and CDR2 is FYNNEI. Here the CDR3 reads CASRRIYEQYF. The CDR3 bases are TGTGCCAGCCGCCGAATCTACGAGCAGTACTTC.

V and J are TRBV18 and TRBJ2-3; TRBD2 matches 9 bases. CDR3 size: 17 residues. V shed 3 bases, J shed 2 bases, and the junction held 9 bases outside the gene matches. Germline CDR1 reads KGHSH; CDR2 reads LQKENI. CDR3 nucleotides: TGTGCCAGCTCACCTCTAAGGGCGGGAGGGGCCACAGATACGCAGTATTTT. It yields the protein CASSPLRAGGATDTQYF.

This sequence joins TRBV5-8 and TRBJ2-3, with 12 bases identical to TRBD2. Trimming removed 1 base from V and 4 bases from J; junction bases left unmatched: 7. CDR1 and CDR2 from the germline V gene are SGHTS and YDEGEE. There are 17 residues in the CDR3. CDR3: CASSLKRASGGADTQYF. The CDR3 DNA sequence: TGTGCCAGCAGCTTGAAGAGGGCTAGCGGGGGGGCAGATACGCAGTATTTT.

J is TRBJ2-1 and V is TRBV7-9, with D tentatively TRBD1 (6 bases). This CDR3 contains 15 residues. V lost 4 bases, J lost 7 bases, and 17 bases lay in between. CDR1 is SEHNR, CDR2 FQNEAQ, per germline (reference sequence). The CDR3 reads CASSWTGTRTNEQFF. For the CDR3, the DNA is TGTGCCAGCAGCTGGACCGGGACACGCACAAATGAGCAGTTCTTC.

Only one count was recorded for this clone. The rearrangement uses TRBV11-2 and TRBJ2-6, with 8 bases identical to TRBD2. The trim removed 2 bases at V and 0 bases at J, leaving 3 bases unmatched. CDR1 and CDR2 (germline): SGHAT, FQNNGV. This CDR3 comprises 17 residues. This CDR3 reads CASSLREGLSGANVLTF. As DNA, the CDR3 is TGTGCCAGCAGCTTACGGGAGGGGCTCTCTGGGGCCAACGTCCTGACTTTC.

This rearrangement joins TRBV28 to TRBJ1-4, with TRBD1 identical over 7 bases. The V gene's germline CDR1 is MDHEN and CDR2 SYDVKM. This CDR3 region has 14 residues. The V segment lost 7 bases and the J segment 4 bases; nucleotides outside the gene matches: 6. The chain's CDR3 is CASKTGTDNEKLFF. The DNA for the CDR3 is TGTGCCAGCAAGACCGGGACAGATAATGAAAAACTGTTTTTT.

This chain's CDR3 is CASSRGPSTDTQYF. The CDR3 region has the DNA TGTGCCAGTAGTCGGGGGCCTAGCACAGATACGCAGTATTTT. V and J are TRBV19 and TRBJ2-3; D may correspond to TRBD1 or TRBD2 (6 bases each). The length of the CDR3 is 14 residues. The V end was cut by 5 bases, the J end by 0 bases, with 9 bases between. The V gene's germline CDR1 is LNHDA and CDR2 SQIVND (reference sequence). The full variable domain, rest sourced from reference TRBV19 and TRBJ2-3, is DGGITQSPKYLFRKEGQNVTLSCEQNLNHDAMYWYRQDPGQGLRLIYYSQIVNDFQKGDIAEGYSVSREKKESFPLTVTSAQKNPTAFYLCASSRGPSTDTQYFGPGTRLTVL.

V and J are TRBV20-1 and TRBJ2-4; D is unclear. Germline CDR1 reads DFQATT; CDR2 reads SNEGSKA (reference sequence). The CDR3 covers 11 residues. The V end lost 0 bases, the J end lost 15 bases, and 12 bases lay between the germline ends. This chain's CDR3 is CSAREGSKGYF. The DNA for the CDR3 is TGCAGTGCTAGAGAGGGGTCCAAAGGGTACTTC.

The chain is built from TRBV7-9 and TRBJ2-5, with D maybe TRBD1 (8 bases). Germline V gene lookup returns CDR1 SEHNR and CDR2 FQNEAQ (reference sequence). V dropped 6 bases and J dropped 2 bases, with 13 bases sitting between them. The CDR3 totals 14 residues. The CDR3 protein is CASRPQGGQETQYF. The CDR3 bases are TGTGCCAGCAGGCCACAGGGGGGGCAAGAGACCCAGTACTTC. Full variable domain (remainder filled in from reference TRBV7-9 and TRBJ2-5): DTGVSQNPRHKITKRGQNVTFRCDPISEHNRLYWYRQTLGQGPEFLTYFQNEAQLEKSRLLSDRFSAERPKGSFSTLEIQRTEQGDSAMYLCASRPQGGQETQYFGPGTRLLVL.

This chain uses TRBV5-1 with TRBJ2-2; 8 bases fit TRBD1. Germline CDR1 SGHRS, CDR2 YFSETQ. This CDR3 contains 16 residues. After removal of 0 bases from V and 5 bases from J, the junction contained 6 bases not matched to a gene. This CDR3 is CASSLARGLSTGELFF. Here the CDR3 DNA reads TGCGCCAGCAGCTTGGCCAGGGGGCTGAGTACCGGGGAGCTGTTTTTT. The full variable domain, with the rest looked up from reference TRBV5-1 and TRBJ2-2, is KAGVTQTPRYLIKTRGQQVTLSCSPISGHRSVSWYQQTPGQGLQFLFEYFSETQRNKGNFPGRFSGRQFSNSRSEMNVSTLELGDSALYLCASSLARGLSTGELFFGEGSRLTVL.

The V and J genes are TRBV6-2 or TRBV6-3 and TRBJ2-4; D ambiguous. The germline CDR1 and CDR2 sequences are MNHEY and SVGEGT. The CDR3 spans 19 residues. V was pared by 4 bases and J by 0 bases, with 22 bases between. The CDR3 loop is CASSSPIWQTNIAKNIQYF. For the CDR3, the DNA is TGTGCCAGCAGTTCCCCCATTTGGCAGACGAATATAGCCAAAAACATTCAGTACTTC.

The chain employs TRBV28 and TRBJ2-7; 7 bases map to TRBD2. The germline gives CDR1 MDHEN, CDR2 SYDVKM. J gave up 1 base and V 6 bases, and 9 bases lay outside the gene matches. The CDR3 loop spans 15 amino acids. CDR3 protein: CASSSPGGGSYEQYF. The CDR3 nucleotides are TGTGCCAGCAGCTCTCCGGGGGGTGGGTCCTACGAGCAGTACTTC.

As DNA, the CDR3 is TGTGCCAGCAGTTTGAAGGGGACCCATGGCTACACCTTC. Translation: CASSLKGTHGYTF. The chain employs TRBV27 and TRBJ1-2; a possible D gene is TRBD1 (5 bases). Germline-derived CDR1 and CDR2 are MNHEY and SMNVEV (reference sequence). V was pared by 3 bases and J by 6 bases, with 11 bases between. The length of the CDR3 is 13 residues.

The chain carries TRBV12-3 or TRBV12-4 and TRBJ2-5, with 7 nucleotides matching TRBD1. The J segment lost 5 bases and the V segment lost 6 bases, leaving 6 bases of the junction unmatched. This CDR3 is 13 amino acids long. CDR3 in amino acids: CASRAGTVETQYF. CDR3 nucleotide sequence: TGTGCCAGCAGGGCCGGGACAGTGGAGACCCAGTACTTC.

The chain is built from TRBV12-3 or TRBV12-4 and TRBJ2-1; D call uncertain. The CDR3 is 12 residues long. V lost 5 bases and J lost 8, with 10 bases in between. CDR3 sequence (DNA): TGTGCCAGCAGTCTGTCGTGGTATGAGCAGTTCTTC. It codes for CASSLSWYEQFF.

The V and J genes are TRBV25-1 and TRBJ2-5; 9 nucleotides align to TRBD2. The germline CDR1 and CDR2 sequences are MGHDK and SYGVNS. The CDR3 extends over 15 amino acids. The ends lost 3 bases at V and 1 base at J; junction bases unmatched: 3. The CDR3 DNA reads as TGTGCCAGCAGTGAGTCGACTAGCGGCCAAGAGACCCAGTACTTC. Translated, it gives CASSESTSGQETQYF.

A note on this clone: This same CDR3 is encoded by further DNA sequences in the sample. The chain couples TRBV7-9 to TRBJ2-7; D is unresolved. Deletions cut 3 bases from V and 3 bases from J, with 12 bases between. Germline lookup yields CDR1 SEHNR and CDR2 FQNEAQ (reference sequence). The CDR3 is 14 residues long. CDR3 sequence reads: CASSFGQPSYEQYF. The CDR3 region has the DNA TGTGCCAGCAGCTTTGGCCAACCCAGCTACGAGCAGTACTTC.

The chain combines TRBV7-7 with TRBJ2-5; tentative D call: TRBD1 (6 bases). The CDR3 totals 16 residues. With 2 bases removed from V and 0 bases from J, the gap between germline ends came to 13 bases. Germline V gene data show CDR1 as SSHAT and CDR2 as FNYEAQ (reference sequence). CDR3 coding DNA: TGTGCCAGCAGCTTAAGGGCCGGGACAAACCAAGAGACCCAGTACTTC. Translated: CASSLRAGTNQETQYF.

The chain carries TRBV20-1 and TRBJ2-2; D gene uncertain. Looked up from germline, CDR1 is DFQATT and CDR2 is SNEGSKA (reference sequence). The CDR3 covers 11 residues. Trimming stripped 6 bases from V and 3 bases from J, with 5 bases between. CDR3 region: CSARDTGELFF. CDR3 coding DNA: TGCAGTGCCCGGGACACCGGGGAGCTGTTTTTT.

J is TRBJ2-5 and V is TRBV5-5, with D unclear. The CDR3 runs to 11 residues. CDR1 and CDR2 (germline): SGHKS, YYEKEE (reference sequence). The V gene lost 1 base and the J gene lost 4 bases, with 2 bases spanning the gap. The CDR3 sequence: CASSLIETQYF. In DNA, the CDR3 is TGTGCCAGCAGCTTGATAGAGACCCAGTACTTC. The entire variable domain, with the rest obtained from reference TRBV5-5 and TRBJ2-5, is as follows: DAGVTQSPTHLIKTRGQQVTLRCSPISGHKSVSWYQQVLGQGPQFIFQYYEKEERGRGNFPDRFSARQFPNYSSELNVNALLLGDSALYLCASSLIETQYFGPGTRLLVL.

The chain recombines TRBV5-1 with TRBJ1-3; D call uncertain. There are 17 residues in the CDR3. Germline CDR1 SGHRS, CDR2 YFSETQ. Trimming stripped 0 bases from V and 0 bases from J, with 13 bases between. DNA of the CDR3: TGCGCCAGCAGCTTGGCCGTCGGGGTATCCTCTGGAAACACCATATATTTT. Translating it yields CASSLAVGVSSGNTIYF.